The clone carrying this TCR beta chain was observed once. The data stem from a study of blood T cell repertoires in COVID-19. On the study more broadly: Italy, Spain and the United States were the sources of the convalescent and acute COVID-19 samples. Nucleic acid was either cDNA or gDNA, and it came from T cells, B-cell-depleted T cells, or PBMCs.

Original data processing: Reference gene primer amplification gave estimated nucleated cell counts. TCRdb keeps only in-frame clones here, not all; method: immunoSEQ multiplex PCR. The DNA was the basis for D and trimming; V, J and clone size are from that table. In the table there are about 260,000 clones, 87% of which are singletons. Per the germline V gene, CDR1 is KGHSH and CDR2 is LQKENI. The CDR3 consists of 14 residues. Unmatched junction bases numbered 5, after V lost 3 bases and J lost 5 bases. The chain uses TRBV18 and TRBJ2-5; 8 positions agree with TRBD2. Sequencing was performed on peripheral blood. The TCR was taken from a woman aged 40 to 55 who had recovered from COVID-19. CDR3 loop: CASSPGRAVETQYF. The CDR3 bases are TGTGCCAGCTCACCCGGGAGGGCGGTGGAGACCCAGTACTTC.